These T cell receptor beta chains were read from a single sample in a study of blood T cells in healthy people across ages. MiXCR was run by TCRdb on the 5' RACE reads, yielding one entry per CDR3 protein. The data hold hundreds of thousands of distinct CDR3 sequences, with around 49% observed a single time. Sequencing input: blood. These receptors were obtained from a woman aged 60-70 years in good health. Both conserved end residues are part of each CDR3. D genes are given only for firm matches. Not all rows give a size; the values are once, few, many and, for expanded clones, a class.

TRBJ2-7 | TRBD2 | TRBV28 | NA | TGTGCCAGCAGTTTGTCCCCAGCTAGCGGCCAGCAGTACTTC | CASSLSPASGQQYF
TRBJ2-7 | NA | TRBV15 | few | TGTGCCACCAGCAGAGATCTAGGGGTTCTCGACGAGCAGTACTTC | CATSRDLGVLDEQYF
TRBJ2-5 | NA | TRBV20-1 | few | TGCAGTGCTAGAGATCGGTTAGCGGAGACCCAGTACTTC | CSARDRLAETQYF
TRBJ2-2 | NA | TRBV7-8 | NA | TGTGCCAGCAGCCGACCAGGGTTCACCGGGGAGCTGTTTTTT | CASSRPGFTGELFF
TRBJ1-6 | TRBD1 | TRBV20-1 | NA | TGCAGTGCCAGGACAGGGGGTTCACCCCTCCACTTT | CSARTGGSPLHF
TRBJ1-6 | NA | TRBV18 | NA | TGTGCCAGCTCACGCACGGGGGGTGCGGATTCACCCCTCCACTTT | CASSRTGGADSPLHF
TRBJ2-1 | NA | TRBV7-2 | few | TGTGCCAGCAGCTTATTCCCTAGCTCCTACAATGAGCAGTTCTTC | CASSLFPSSYNEQFF
TRBJ2-7 | TRBD1 | TRBV10-3 | once | TGTGCCATCAGGTCAACCGGGACAGGGATCTACGAGCAGTACTTC | CAIRSTGTGIYEQYF
TRBJ1-4 | NA | TRBV20-1 | NA | TGCAGCGCAAGACACGTTTCTAATGAAAAACTGTTTTTT | CSARHVSNEKLFF
TRBJ2-2 | NA | TRBV7-8 | NA | TGTGCCAGCAGCTTAGACTGGTACACCGGGGAGCTGTTTTTT | CASSLDWYTGELFF
TRBJ2-2 | NA | TRBV18 | few | TGTGCCAGCTCACCACCGGACACCGGGGAGCTGTTTTTT | CASSPPDTGELFF
TRBJ1-4 | NA | TRBV4-2 | NA | TGTGCCAGCAGCCAAGTGCGGCAGGCCCCTCAACTTGGTGAAGAACTGTTTTTT | CASSQVRQAPQLGEELFF
TRBJ2-5 | TRBD2 | TRBV4-1 | few | TGCGCCAGCAGCCAAGAACGGACTAGCGGGAGAATCCAGTACTTC | CASSQERTSGRIQYF
TRBJ1-3 | NA | TRBV25-1 | few | TGTGCCAGCAGTGTAAATGGCTCACCGGAGGCTGGAAACACCATATATTTT | CASSVNGSPEAGNTIYF
TRBJ2-7 | NA | TRBV2 | NA | TGTGCCAGCCAGGGGAGAACCTACGAGCAGTACTTC | CASQGRTYEQYF
TRBJ2-7 | NA | TRBV29-1 | few | TGCAGCGTTACTAGCCACGAGCAGTACTTC | CSVTSHEQYF
TRBJ2-2 | TRBD2 | TRBV20-1 | once | TGCAGTGCTTATCCGGGACTATCTTCCGGGGAGCTGTTTTTT | CSAYPGLSSGELFF
TRBJ2-7 | NA | TRBV7-3 | NA | TGTGCCAGCAGTCAACAGGCCACCTACGAGCAGTACTTC | CASSQQATYEQYF
TRBJ1-1 | NA | TRBV20-1 | NA | TGCAGTGCTAGCCACAGGGTGAACACTGAAGCTTTCTTT | CSASHRVNTEAFF
TRBJ1-1 | NA | TRBV20-1 | NA | TGCAGTGCTACTAAACCAGGGGTTGGCACTGAAGCTTTCTTT | CSATKPGVGTEAFF
TRBJ1-6 | NA | TRBV10-3 | NA | TGTGCCGTCCGTGAGCAGTTTAATTCACCCCTCCACTTT | CAVREQFNSPLHF
TRBJ2-5 | TRBD1 | TRBV6-2/TRBV6-3 | NA | TGTGCCAGCAGTACCGGGACAGCCTGGGGAGAGACCCAGTACTTC | CASSTGTAWGETQYF
TRBJ2-3 | TRBD1 | TRBV9 | many | TGTGCCAGCAGCGTAGATGTGACAGGGGGTGGAGCAGATACGCAGTATTTT | CASSVDVTGGGADTQYF
TRBJ2-7 | NA | TRBV3-1 | NA | TGTGCCAGCAGCCGGGGGTATTCAGGGGAGCAGTACTTC | CASSRGYSGEQYF
TRBJ2-5 | NA | TRBV20-1 | NA | TGCAGTGCTAGAGCGACAAGGGGCTTGCGACTGGAGACCCAGTACTTC | CSARATRGLRLETQYF
TRBJ2-4 | TRBD2 | TRBV4-2 | few | TGTGCCAGCAGCCAAGATCTCCTAGCGGGTACGGGGGCCATTCAGTACTTC | CASSQDLLAGTGAIQYF
TRBJ2-1 | NA | TRBV29-1 | NA | TGCAGCGTTGGGAACGAGGCTAGCAGCTCCTACAATGAGCAGTTCTTC | CSVGNEASSSYNEQFF
TRBJ2-7 | TRBD2 | TRBV18 | once | TGTGCCAGCTCACCACAGCGGGAGGCCGGGGGCGAGCAGTACTTC | CASSPQREAGGEQYF
TRBJ2-1 | NA | TRBV20-1 | few | TGCAGTGCTCCTCGGGGCCACAATGAGCAGTTCTTC | CSAPRGHNEQFF
TRBJ2-7 | NA | TRBV27 | NA | TGTGCCAGCAGTTTTAGAGACGCAACCGCCTACGAGCAGTACTTC | CASSFRDATAYEQYF
TRBJ2-7 | TRBD2 | TRBV7-2 | NA | TGTGCCTGCAGCCAAGAGCGGGAGGGTGAGCAGTACTTC | CACSQEREGEQYF
TRBJ2-1 | NA | TRBV20-1 | NA | TGCAGTGCTAGACGGTTCCGTGATTCCTACAATGAGCAGTTCTTC | CSARRFRDSYNEQFF
TRBJ2-7 | NA | TRBV20-1 | once | TGCAGTGGGTTCTCCCCCCCATTATACGAGCAGTACTTC | CSGFSPPLYEQYF
TRBJ2-1 | TRBD2 | TRBV5-1 | NA | TGCGCCAGCAGCTTACTAGCGGAGTCCTACAATGAGCAGTTCTTC | CASSLLAESYNEQFF
TRBJ2-5 | NA | TRBV7-9 | NA | TGTGCCAGCAGCTTCACCGGGACAAAAGAGACCCAGTACTTC | CASSFTGTKETQYF
TRBJ1-4 | NA | TRBV10-3 | NA | TGTGCCATCAGTGAGAGTAATGAAAAACTGTTTTTT | CAISESNEKLFF
TRBJ2-7 | TRBD2 | TRBV6-1 | NA | TGTGCCAGCAGCGCCCTAACTAGCGGGAGCTCCTACGAGCAGTACTTC | CASSALTSGSSYEQYF
TRBJ2-5 | TRBD2 | TRBV28 | many | TGTGCCAGCAGTTTGAGGGGTCTAGCGGGAGCTTTGGAGACCCAGTACTTC | CASSLRGLAGALETQYF
TRBJ2-3 | TRBD2 | TRBV5-1 | NA | TGCGCCAGCAGCTTCAACGGGGGGGGCCCAGATACGCAGTATTTT | CASSFNGGGPDTQYF
TRBJ2-7 | NA | TRBV15 | NA | TGTGCCACCAGCAGAGGTCAGTTCTCCTACGAGCAGTACTTC | CATSRGQFSYEQYF
TRBJ2-1 | TRBD2 | TRBV27 | NA | TGTGCCAGCAGACGTAAGGCCGGGACTAACCACAATGAGCAGTTCTTC | CASRRKAGTNHNEQFF
TRBJ2-1 | TRBD2 | TRBV7-6 | NA | TGTGCCAGCAGCGTTGGGACTAGAGACAATGAGCAGTTCTTC | CASSVGTRDNEQFF
TRBJ2-1 | NA | TRBV7-2 | few | TGTGCCAGCAGGAAGTCGAAAGAGCAGTTCTTC | CASRKSKEQFF
TRBJ2-3 | NA | TRBV18 | NA | TGTGCCAGCTCACCACCGGGCAGGGTGACAGATACGCAGTATTTT | CASSPPGRVTDTQYF
TRBJ2-1 | TRBD2 | TRBV2 | NA | TGTGCCAGCAGTGAGCTGACTAGCGGCTGGGATGAGCAGTTCTTC | CASSELTSGWDEQFF
TRBJ1-4 | TRBD1 | TRBV25-1 | NA | TGTGCCAGCAGTGCCCGCCACAGGGGGCGTTATGAAAAACTGTTTTTT | CASSARHRGRYEKLFF
TRBJ2-4 | NA | TRBV7-9 | few | TGTGCCAGCAGCGGCAGCTTTCTTTCAGCCAAAAACATTCAGTACTTC | CASSGSFLSAKNIQYF
TRBJ1-4 | TRBD1 | TRBV27 | few | TGTGCCAGCAGTTTAACAGGGGTGACTAATGAAAAACTGTTTTTT | CASSLTGVTNEKLFF
TRBJ2-5 | NA | TRBV2 | once | TGTGCCAGCAGTGAAGAGGGACAAGAGACCCAGTACTTC | CASSEEGQETQYF
TRBJ2-7 | TRBD1 | TRBV29-1 | NA | TGCAGCGTTTCCGAGGGGGCGGACGAGCAGTACTTC | CSVSEGADEQYF
TRBJ2-5 | NA | TRBV29-1 | few | TGCAGCGTTGACCCCTCTATGGAGACCCAGTACTTC | CSVDPSMETQYF
TRBJ1-2 | NA | TRBV6-5 | NA | TGTGCCAGCAGTCGTCAGCCAGAAGCTAACTATGGCTACACCTTC | CASSRQPEANYGYTF
TRBJ2-3 | TRBD2 | TRBV10-3 | NA | TGTGCCATCAGTGAGTCCGGACTAGCGGGCACAGATACGCAGTATTTT | CAISESGLAGTDTQYF
TRBJ2-1 | NA | TRBV29-1 | few | TGCAGCGTTGAAGCTCCAAGTCAAGGCAAAGGAACCTACAATGAGCAGTTCTTC | CSVEAPSQGKGTYNEQFF
TRBJ2-2 | TRBD1 | TRBV12-3/TRBV12-4 | NA | TGTGCCAGCAGTAGGGGGACAGGACGACGGAGCACCGGGGAGCTGTTTTTT | CASSRGTGRRSTGELFF